This is a list of T cell receptor beta chains from one sample in a study of CD8+ T cells in alopecia areata. Assay: immunoSEQ multiplex PCR; the TCRdb copy retains only in-frame clones and omits some. The sample has hundreds of thousands of clones, 50% to 70% seen once. The sequencing here drew on CD4+ T cells sorted from blood, taken at week 0. The receptors originated from a human donor with alopecia areata. The CDR3 runs from the conserved cysteine through the conserved F or W. Each record gives: CDR3 protein, CDR3 DNA, J gene, V gene, D gene, clone size. D genes are given only for firm matches. Rows give clone size only sometimes, using once, few, many, or a class for an expanded clone.

CDR3 protein: CASSYRDSASYGYTF
CDR3 DNA: TGTGCCAGCAGCTACCGGGACAGTGCTTCCTATGGCTACACCTTC
J gene: TRBJ1-2
V gene: TRBV7-8
D gene: TRBD1
clone size: once

CDR3 protein: CASSETAKLDTQYF
CDR3 DNA: TGTGCCAGCAGTGAAACAGCGAAGCTGGATACGCAGTATTTT
J gene: TRBJ2-3
V gene: TRBV25-1
D gene: NA
clone size: NA

CDR3 protein: CAWSTGIANYGYTF
CDR3 DNA: TGTGCCTGGAGCACAGGGATAGCTAACTATGGCTACACCTTC
J gene: TRBJ1-2
V gene: TRBV30
D gene: NA
clone size: NA

CDR3 protein: CASSQEWGHSYGYTF
CDR3 DNA: TGCGCCAGCAGCCAAGAGTGGGGGCATAGCTATGGCTACACCTTC
J gene: TRBJ1-2
V gene: TRBV4-1
D gene: NA
clone size: few

CDR3 protein: CASSLAGGNNEQFF
CDR3 DNA: TGTGCCAGCAGCCTAGCGGGGGGGAACAATGAGCAGTTCTTC
J gene: TRBJ2-1
V gene: TRBV11-2
D gene: TRBD2
clone size: few

CDR3 protein: CASSLFAAATNEKLFF
CDR3 DNA: TGTGCCAGCAGCTTATTCGCCGCAGCAACTAATGAAAAACTGTTTTTT
J gene: TRBJ1-4
V gene: TRBV7-2
D gene: NA
clone size: NA

CDR3 protein: CASSRWSGYEQYF
CDR3 DNA: TGTGCCAGCAGCAGGTGGAGCGGCTACGAGCAGTACTTC
J gene: TRBJ2-7
V gene: TRBV7-2
D gene: NA
clone size: NA

CDR3 protein: CASRQGGADTQYF
CDR3 DNA: TGCGCCAGCAGACAGGGGGGCGCAGATACGCAGTATTTT
J gene: TRBJ2-3
V gene: TRBV5-1
D gene: TRBD1
clone size: NA

CDR3 protein: CASSLLLGVNNEQFF
CDR3 DNA: TGTGCCAGCAGCTTACTCCTCGGAGTGAATAATGAGCAGTTCTTC
J gene: TRBJ2-1
V gene: TRBV7-2
D gene: NA
clone size: NA

CDR3 protein: CASSYRGESSYNEQFF
CDR3 DNA: TGTGCCAGCTCATACAGAGGGGAGAGTTCCTACAATGAGCAGTTCTTC
J gene: TRBJ2-1
V gene: TRBV18
D gene: NA
clone size: NA

CDR3 protein: CASSQPIKGEKLFF
CDR3 DNA: TGCGCCAGCAGCCAGCCCATCAAGGGCGAAAAACTGTTTTTT
J gene: TRBJ1-4
V gene: TRBV4-1
D gene: NA
clone size: NA

CDR3 protein: CASSLSGGDWDEQYF
CDR3 DNA: TGTGCCAGCAGCTTATCGGGAGGCGACTGGGACGAGCAGTACTTC
J gene: TRBJ2-7
V gene: TRBV7-9
D gene: TRBD2
clone size: NA

CDR3 protein: CASNYGGSSSYEQYF
CDR3 DNA: TGCGCCAGCAACTACGGGGGCAGCAGCTCCTACGAGCAGTACTTC
J gene: TRBJ2-7
V gene: TRBV5-1
D gene: NA
clone size: NA

CDR3 protein: CSVVKGSATEAFF
CDR3 DNA: TGCAGCGTTGTCAAGGGTTCTGCGACTGAAGCTTTCTTT
J gene: TRBJ1-1
V gene: TRBV29-1
D gene: NA
clone size: few

CDR3 protein: CASSPNPSGANVLTF
CDR3 DNA: TGTGCCAGCTCACCGAATCCCTCTGGGGCCAACGTCCTGACTTTC
J gene: TRBJ2-6
V gene: TRBV18
D gene: NA
clone size: NA

CDR3 protein: CASRINSPLHF
CDR3 DNA: TGTGCCAGCAGAATTAATTCACCCCTCCACTTT
J gene: TRBJ1-6
V gene: TRBV27
D gene: NA
clone size: NA

CDR3 protein: CASSKGQGEWTEAFF
CDR3 DNA: TGTGCCAGTAGTAAAGGACAGGGTGAGTGGACTGAAGCTTTCTTT
J gene: TRBJ1-1
V gene: TRBV19
D gene: TRBD1
clone size: NA

CDR3 protein: CASRPGQGALWEQFF
CDR3 DNA: TGTGCCAGCAGGCCGGGACAGGGGGCTCTATGGGAGCAGTTCTTC
J gene: TRBJ2-1
V gene: TRBV6-5
D gene: TRBD1
clone size: NA

CDR3 protein: CASSQDRTSGNNEQFF
CDR3 DNA: TGCGCCAGCAGCCAAGATCGGACTAGCGGAAACAATGAGCAGTTCTTC
J gene: TRBJ2-1
V gene: TRBV4-1
D gene: TRBD2
clone size: NA

CDR3 protein: CASTSGTSYEQYF
CDR3 DNA: TGTGCCAGCACCTCCGGGACTTCCTACGAGCAGTACTTC
J gene: TRBJ2-7
V gene: TRBV7-9
D gene: NA
clone size: few

CDR3 protein: CASSESLKGNYGYTF
CDR3 DNA: TGTGCCAGCAGTGAATCGCTTAAGGGGAACTATGGCTACACCTTC
J gene: TRBJ1-2
V gene: TRBV25-1
D gene: NA
clone size: NA

CDR3 protein: CASSLSMFGGQPFF
CDR3 DNA: TGTGCCAGCAGTTTATCAATGTTTGGAGGACAGCCTTTCTTT
J gene: TRBJ1-1
V gene: TRBV27
D gene: NA
clone size: NA

CDR3 protein: CATSPPTWGSEQYF
CDR3 DNA: TGTGCCACCAGCCCTCCTACCTGGGGGAGCGAGCAGTACTTC
J gene: TRBJ2-7
V gene: TRBV15
D gene: NA
clone size: few

CDR3 protein: CASSEAARGIIQYF
CDR3 DNA: TGTGCCAGCAGTGAAGCGGCCAGGGGGATCATTCAGTACTTC
J gene: TRBJ2-4
V gene: TRBV6-1
D gene: TRBD1
clone size: NA

CDR3 protein: CSARKGAEQYF
CDR3 DNA: TGCAGTGCTAGGAAGGGAGCCGAGCAGTACTTC
J gene: TRBJ2-7
V gene: TRBV20-1
D gene: NA
clone size: few

CDR3 protein: CASSYSSRALNTEAFF
CDR3 DNA: TGTGCCAGCAGTTACTCGAGTAGAGCCCTGAACACTGAAGCTTTCTTT
J gene: TRBJ1-1
V gene: TRBV6-5
D gene: NA
clone size: NA

CDR3 protein: CSVAVSGANVLTF
CDR3 DNA: TGCAGCGTTGCGGTCTCTGGGGCCAACGTCCTGACTTTC
J gene: TRBJ2-6
V gene: TRBV29-1
D gene: NA
clone size: few

CDR3 protein: CASSLGSNQPQHF
CDR3 DNA: TGCGCCAGCAGCTTGGGCAGCAATCAGCCCCAGCATTTT
J gene: TRBJ1-5
V gene: TRBV5-1
D gene: NA
clone size: NA

CDR3 protein: CASSPGEDETQYF
CDR3 DNA: TGTGCCAGCTCACCAGGGGAGGACGAGACCCAGTACTTC
J gene: TRBJ2-5
V gene: TRBV18
D gene: NA
clone size: NA

CDR3 protein: CASSQVDGNIQYF
CDR3 DNA: TGCGCCAGCAGCCAAGTGGACGGGAACATTCAGTACTTC
J gene: TRBJ2-4
V gene: TRBV4-1
D gene: NA
clone size: NA

CDR3 protein: CASSHPSGIPEQYF
CDR3 DNA: TGCGCCAGCAGCCACCCTAGCGGGATTCCCGAGCAGTACTTC
J gene: TRBJ2-7
V gene: TRBV4-1
D gene: TRBD2
clone size: NA

CDR3 protein: CASTVGLTGELFF
CDR3 DNA: TGTGCCAGCACCGTCGGCCTTACCGGGGAGCTGTTTTTT
J gene: TRBJ2-2
V gene: TRBV6-6
D gene: NA
clone size: NA

CDR3 protein: CASTGTGGNQPQHF
CDR3 DNA: TGTGCCAGCACGGGGACAGGGGGCAATCAGCCCCAGCATTTT
J gene: TRBJ1-5
V gene: TRBV19
D gene: TRBD1
clone size: NA

CDR3 protein: CAWSVRVKNTEAFF
CDR3 DNA: TGTGCCTGGAGTGTACGGGTCAAAAACACTGAAGCTTTCTTT
J gene: TRBJ1-1
V gene: TRBV30
D gene: NA
clone size: few

CDR3 protein: CASSLVASGITDTQYF
CDR3 DNA: TGTGCCAGCAGCTTAGTCGCTAGCGGGATCACAGATACGCAGTATTTT
J gene: TRBJ2-3
V gene: TRBV7-6
D gene: TRBD2
clone size: NA

CDR3 protein: CASSPTQVQGANEQYF
CDR3 DNA: TGCGCCAGCAGCCCCACCCAAGTACAGGGGGCGAACGAGCAGTACTTC
J gene: TRBJ2-7
V gene: TRBV4-3
D gene: TRBD1
clone size: NA

CDR3 protein: CASKTPGSPTDTQYF
CDR3 DNA: TGTGCCAGCAAAACCCCGGGTTCCCCCACAGATACGCAGTATTTT
J gene: TRBJ2-3
V gene: TRBV2
D gene: NA
clone size: few

CDR3 protein: CAWSVRYEQYF
CDR3 DNA: TGTGCCTGGAGTGTAAGATACGAGCAGTACTTC
J gene: TRBJ2-7
V gene: TRBV30
D gene: NA
clone size: NA

CDR3 protein: CASSLRVSDKNIQYF
CDR3 DNA: TGTGCCAGCAGCTTAAGGGTTTCTGATAAAAACATTCAGTACTTC
J gene: TRBJ2-4
V gene: TRBV7-9
D gene: NA
clone size: NA

CDR3 protein: CASSYKPQGGREKLFF
CDR3 DNA: TGTGCCAGCAGTTACAAACCGCAGGGAGGAAGAGAAAAACTGTTTTTT
J gene: TRBJ1-4
V gene: TRBV10-3
D gene: NA
clone size: NA

CDR3 protein: CASSEVERHGAQYF
CDR3 DNA: TGTGCCAGCAGTGAAGTAGAGCGGCACGGGGCCCAGTACTTC
J gene: TRBJ2-5
V gene: TRBV6-1
D gene: NA
clone size: NA

CDR3 protein: CSAMPQGTSDGYTF
CDR3 DNA: TGCAGCGCCATGCCCCAGGGGACTTCGGATGGCTACACCTTC
J gene: TRBJ1-2
V gene: TRBV29-1
D gene: NA
clone size: once

CDR3 protein: CASSLVKGTSGTRELFF
CDR3 DNA: TGTGCCAGCAGCTTAGTCAAAGGGACTAGCGGGACCCGGGAGCTGTTTTTT
J gene: TRBJ2-2
V gene: TRBV11-2
D gene: TRBD2
clone size: NA

CDR3 protein: CSVEGLASDEQYF
CDR3 DNA: TGCAGCGTCGAAGGACTAGCTTCAGACGAGCAGTACTTC
J gene: TRBJ2-7
V gene: TRBV29-1
D gene: TRBD2
clone size: NA

CDR3 protein: CASSQGGRGGYTF
CDR3 DNA: TGCGCCAGCAGCCAAGGAGGAAGGGGCGGCTACACCTTC
J gene: TRBJ1-2
V gene: TRBV4-1
D gene: NA
clone size: NA

CDR3 protein: CASSTRTGVNNEQFF
CDR3 DNA: TGTGCCAGCAGCACCAGGACAGGGGTTAACAATGAGCAGTTCTTC
J gene: TRBJ2-1
V gene: TRBV9
D gene: TRBD1
clone size: NA